This is a list of T cell receptor beta chains from one sample in a study of T cells in tumors after PD-1 blockade. The assay was immunoSEQ multiplex PCR, and TCRdb's table has in-frame clones only and misses some. Of approximately 6,300 clones detected, almost 70% appear once; the ten largest clones hold around 5%. Source: tumor tissue, taken before anti-PD-1 treatment. The receptors here all came from a human donor with basal cell carcinoma. Each CDR3 is given with its conserved first and last residue. Each record gives: J gene, V gene, D gene, CDR3 length, clone size, CDR3 protein, CDR3 DNA. A D gene is named only where the DNA matches it firmly. Rows may omit the clone size; those that give it use once, few, many or a size class.

TRBJ1-1 TRBV5-4 NA 15 NA CASSLTEQLNTEAFF TGTGCCAGCAGCTTGACGGAACAGCTGAACACTGAAGCTTTCTTT
TRBJ1-5 TRBV6-5 NA 14 NA CASSRYRVAQPQHF TGTGCCAGCAGCCGATACAGGGTTGCTCAGCCCCAGCATTTT
TRBJ2-1 TRBV7-9 TRBD2 15 NA CASNLRTSSYNEQFF TGTGCCAGCAACTTGAGGACTAGCTCTTACAATGAGCAGTTCTTC
TRBJ2-3 TRBV7-3 TRBD2 15 NA CASSLYAGGTDTQYF TGTGCCAGCAGCTTATACGCGGGAGGCACAGATACGCAGTATTTT
TRBJ1-1 TRBV29-1 TRBD1 13 NA CSVEGQGATEAFF TGCAGCGTTGAAGGACAGGGGGCGACTGAAGCTTTCTTT
TRBJ2-7 TRBV6-5 TRBD1 14 once CASSRDLTGGEQYF TGTGCCAGCAGTAGGGACTTAACAGGGGGCGAGCAGTACTTC
TRBJ1-4 TRBV2 NA 14 once CASRIRDTGEKLFF TGTGCCAGCAGAATCCGGGACACAGGGGAAAAACTGTTTTTT
TRBJ2-7 TRBV10-3 NA 12 NA CAISGTDYEQYF TGTGCCATCAGTGGGACAGACTACGAGCAGTACTTC
TRBJ1-5 TRBV20-1 TRBD1 13 few CSASSQGIQPQHF TGCAGTGCTAGTTCACAGGGGATTCAGCCCCAGCATTTT
TRBJ2-5 TRBV7-6 NA 13 NA CASSTHGGETQYF TGTGCCAGCAGCACCCACGGTGGAGAGACCCAGTACTTC
TRBJ2-7 TRBV7-9 NA 11 NA CASSTYYEQYF TGTGCCAGCAGCACTTACTACGAGCAGTACTTC
TRBJ1-5 TRBV3-1/TRBV3-2 TRBD1 16 NA CASSQGGRRGNQPQHF TGTGCCAGCAGCCAAGGGGGTCGCAGGGGGAATCAGCCCCAGCATTTT
TRBJ2-1 TRBV9 NA 14 NA CASNSGGNRNEQFF TGTGCCAGCAACAGCGGAGGGAATAGGAATGAGCAGTTCTTC
TRBJ2-3 TRBV3-1/TRBV3-2 TRBD1 16 NA CASSHRQGLSTDTQYF TGTGCCAGCAGCCATAGACAGGGGCTGAGCACAGATACGCAGTATTTT
TRBJ1-2 TRBV9 NA 12 NA CASSGQVNGYTF TGTGCCAGCAGCGGACAGGTTAATGGCTACACCTTC
TRBJ2-7 TRBV2 NA 13 NA CASSEDLVYEQYF TGTGCCAGCAGTGAAGATCTGGTCTACGAGCAGTACTTC
TRBJ2-5 TRBV2 TRBD2 15 NA CASRRTSAPQETQYF TGTGCCAGCAGACGGACTAGCGCCCCGCAAGAGACCCAGTACTTC
TRBJ1-2 TRBV27 NA 15 NA CASRERGRLSYGYTF TGTGCCAGCAGGGAACGGGGGAGGCTTTCCTATGGCTACACCTTC
TRBJ2-5 TRBV12-5 TRBD2 17 NA CASGSGLAGGRQETQYF TGTGCTAGTGGTTCGGGACTAGCGGGGGGACGCCAAGAGACCCAGTACTTC
TRBJ2-7 TRBV5-6 NA 15 NA CASRHGQTLTYEQYF TGTGCCAGCAGACACGGACAGACGCTAACCTACGAGCAGTACTTC
TRBJ2-1 TRBV6-4 TRBD2 14 few CASSETSGGNEQFF TGTGCCAGCAGTGAGACTAGCGGGGGGAATGAGCAGTTCTTC
TRBJ2-1 TRBV9 NA 12 NA CAGSVVNDEQFF TGTGCCGGCAGCGTAGTAAACGATGAGCAGTTCTTC
TRBJ2-3 TRBV14 NA 11 NA CASSQLDTQYF TGTGCCAGCAGCCAATTGGATACGCAGTATTTT
TRBJ2-3 TRBV9 TRBD2 16 NA CASSVGLASGTDTQYF TGTGCCAGCAGCGTAGGACTAGCGTCGGGCACAGATACGCAGTATTTT
TRBJ1-5 TRBV27 NA 13 NA CASSLRGNQPQHF TGTGCCAGCAGTTTGCGGGGCAATCAGCCCCAGCATTTT
TRBJ1-5 TRBV7-6 NA 15 few CASSLGRGGNQPQHF TGTGCCAGCAGCTTAGGGCGGGGAGGGAATCAGCCCCAGCATTTT
TRBJ2-1 TRBV7-3 NA 16 NA CASSSIGGALINEQFF TGTGCCAGCAGCTCCATCGGGGGCGCGCTCATCAATGAGCAGTTCTTC
TRBJ2-7 TRBV5-1 TRBD1 14 NA CASSSGQVRHEQYF TGCGCCAGCAGCTCGGGACAGGTTCGCCACGAGCAGTACTTC
TRBJ2-2 TRBV5-1 NA 15 few CASSLAGGGTGELFF TGCGCCAGCAGCTTGGCCGGGGGTGGCACCGGGGAGCTGTTTTTT
TRBJ2-4 TRBV7-9 TRBD2 17 once CASSDTGTSGPRDIQYF TGTGCCAGCAGCGATACCGGGACTAGCGGTCCCAGGGACATTCAGTACTTC
TRBJ1-1 TRBV18 NA 16 NA CASSPRNREMNTEAFF TGTGCCAGCTCACCACGAAACAGGGAGATGAACACTGAAGCTTTCTTT
TRBJ1-4 TRBV5-6 TRBD1 14 NA CASSEDRGYEKLFF TGTGCCAGCAGCGAAGACAGGGGATACGAAAAACTGTTTTTT
TRBJ2-7 TRBV5-1 NA 13 NA CASTNPRGREQYF TGCGCCAGCACCAATCCACGGGGCAGGGAGCAGTACTTC